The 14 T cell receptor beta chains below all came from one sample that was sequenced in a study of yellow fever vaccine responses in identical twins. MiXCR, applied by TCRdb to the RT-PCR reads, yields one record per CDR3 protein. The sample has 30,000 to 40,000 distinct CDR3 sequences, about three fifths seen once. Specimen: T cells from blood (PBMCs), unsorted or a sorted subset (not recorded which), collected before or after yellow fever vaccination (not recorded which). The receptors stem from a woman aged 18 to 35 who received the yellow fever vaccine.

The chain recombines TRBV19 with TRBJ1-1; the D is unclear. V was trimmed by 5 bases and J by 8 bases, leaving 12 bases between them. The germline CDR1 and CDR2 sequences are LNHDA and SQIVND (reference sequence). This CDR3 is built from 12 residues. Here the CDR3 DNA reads TGTGCCAGTAGTGCGCTGGCGGGAGAAGCTTTCTTT. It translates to CASSALAGEAFF.

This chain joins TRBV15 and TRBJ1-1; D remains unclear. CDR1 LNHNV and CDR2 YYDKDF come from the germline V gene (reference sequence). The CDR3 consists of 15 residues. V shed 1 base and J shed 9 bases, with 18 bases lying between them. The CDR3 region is CATSRGRDRTAQAFF. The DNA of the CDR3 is TGTGCCACCAGCAGAGGTAGAGACCGGACGGCCCAAGCTTTCTTT.

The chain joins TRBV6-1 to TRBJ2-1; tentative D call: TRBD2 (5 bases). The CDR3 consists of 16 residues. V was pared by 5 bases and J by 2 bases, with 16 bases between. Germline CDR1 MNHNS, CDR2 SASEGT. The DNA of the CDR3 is TGTGCCAGCAGTAATATCGGGGTTTTTCCCTACAATGAGCAGTTCTTC. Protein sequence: CASSNIGVFPYNEQFF.

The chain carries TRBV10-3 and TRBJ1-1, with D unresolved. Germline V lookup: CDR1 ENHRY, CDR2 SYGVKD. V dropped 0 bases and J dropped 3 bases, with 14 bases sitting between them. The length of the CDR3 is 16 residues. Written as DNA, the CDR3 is TGTGCCATCAGTGAGTCAAGGATACCCAGAGACACTGAAGCTTTCTTT. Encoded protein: CAISESRIPRDTEAFF.

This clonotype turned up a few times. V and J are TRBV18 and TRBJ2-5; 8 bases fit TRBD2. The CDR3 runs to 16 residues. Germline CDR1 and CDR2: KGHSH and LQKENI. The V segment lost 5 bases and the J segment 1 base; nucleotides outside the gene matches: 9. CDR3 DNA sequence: TGTGCCAGCTCATCAGTAGCGGGATGGATCCAAGAGACCCAGTACTTC. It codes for CASSSVAGWIQETQYF.

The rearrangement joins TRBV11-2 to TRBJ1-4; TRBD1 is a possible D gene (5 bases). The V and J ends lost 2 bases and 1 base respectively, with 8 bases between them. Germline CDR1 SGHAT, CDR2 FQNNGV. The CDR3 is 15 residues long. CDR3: CASSLSQGTNEKLFF. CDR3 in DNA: TGTGCCAGCAGCTTATCCCAGGGAACTAATGAAAAACTGTTTTTT.

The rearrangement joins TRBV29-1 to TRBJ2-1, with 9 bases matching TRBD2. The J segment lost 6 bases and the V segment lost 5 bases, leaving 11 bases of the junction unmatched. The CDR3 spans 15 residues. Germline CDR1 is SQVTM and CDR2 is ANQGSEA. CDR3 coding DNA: TGCAGCGTTCGTCCCCCGCGGGGGGGCATCAATGAGCAGTTCTTC. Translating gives CSVRPPRGGINEQFF.

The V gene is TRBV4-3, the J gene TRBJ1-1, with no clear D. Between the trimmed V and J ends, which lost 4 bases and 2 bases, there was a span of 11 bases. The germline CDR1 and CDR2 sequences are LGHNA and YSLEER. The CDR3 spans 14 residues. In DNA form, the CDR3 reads TGCGCCAGCAGCCCTCAAAACTATAACACTGAAGCTTTCTTT. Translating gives CASSPQNYNTEAFF.

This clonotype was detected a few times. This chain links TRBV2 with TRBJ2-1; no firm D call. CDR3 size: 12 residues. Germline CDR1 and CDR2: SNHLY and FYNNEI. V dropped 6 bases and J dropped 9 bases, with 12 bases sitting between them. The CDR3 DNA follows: TGTGCCAGCAGGGCCGTTTTGACTGAGCAGTTCTTC. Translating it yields CASRAVLTEQFF.

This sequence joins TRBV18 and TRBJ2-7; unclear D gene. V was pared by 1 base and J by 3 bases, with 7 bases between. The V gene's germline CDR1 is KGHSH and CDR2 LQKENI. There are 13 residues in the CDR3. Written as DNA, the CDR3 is TGTGCCAGCTCACCACAGGCCGACTACGAGCAGTACTTC. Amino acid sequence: CASSPQADYEQYF.

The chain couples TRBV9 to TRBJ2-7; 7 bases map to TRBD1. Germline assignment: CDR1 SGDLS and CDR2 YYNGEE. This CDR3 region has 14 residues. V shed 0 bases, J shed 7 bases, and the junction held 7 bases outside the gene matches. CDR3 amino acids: CASSVAGAGGEQYF. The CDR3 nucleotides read TGTGCCAGCAGCGTAGCCGGGGCAGGGGGTGAGCAGTACTTC.

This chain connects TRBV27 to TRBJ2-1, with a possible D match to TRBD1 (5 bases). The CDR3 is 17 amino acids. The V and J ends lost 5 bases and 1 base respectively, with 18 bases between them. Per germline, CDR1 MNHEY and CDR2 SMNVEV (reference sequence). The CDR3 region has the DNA TGTGCCAGCAGTACCATAATCAGGGTAGAATCCTACAATGAGCAGTTCTTC. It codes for CASSTIIRVESYNEQFF.

For the CDR3, the DNA is TGTGCCAGCAGCCCAGGACGCAGGACAGTAAATCAGCCCCAGCATTTT. This sequence encodes CASSPGRRTVNQPQHF. This chain links TRBV28 with TRBJ1-5; D may be TRBD1 (6 bases). The V end lost 6 bases, the J end lost 4 bases, and 19 bases lay between the germline ends. CDR1 is MDHEN and CDR2 is SYDVKM in the germline V gene. The CDR3 extends over 16 amino acids.

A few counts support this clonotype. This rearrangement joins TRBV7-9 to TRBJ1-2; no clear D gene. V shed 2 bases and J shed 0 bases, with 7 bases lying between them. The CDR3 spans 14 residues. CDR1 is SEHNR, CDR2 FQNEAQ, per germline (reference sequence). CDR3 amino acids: CASSLIQSNYGYTF. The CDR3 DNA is TGTGCCAGCAGCTTAATACAGTCTAACTATGGCTACACCTTC.